The 22 T cell receptor beta chains below were found in one sample sequenced in a study of blood T cell repertoires in COVID-19 (TCRdb year 2020). The library was prepared using the immunoSEQ multiplex PCR assay. Drawn from immuneACCESS, this table holds only the in-frame rearrangements with V and J called that TCRdb kept. Clones are partly lost; checked studies trace under half to an unresolved V gene and leave the rest unexplained. A total of 98,000 or so clones appear in this sample, about four fifths of them only once. The ten largest clones add up to about 3.3% of the sample. Sequenced material: peripheral blood. The receptor set was obtained from a woman of 80 years or more with active or convalescent COVID-19.

The sample holds a few counts of this clone. The gene calls are TRBV6-1 and TRBJ2-7; D is perhaps TRBD2 (6 bases). CDR1 and CDR2 (germline): MNHNS, SASEGT. Trimming shortened V by 3 bases and J by 0 bases, and 9 bases separated the two germline ends. The CDR3 sequence is 14 residues long. In DNA form, the CDR3 reads TGTGCCAGCAGTGAGGCGGGGCACTCCTACGAGCAGTACTTC. It is translated as CASSEAGHSYEQYF.

The table lists this clone with a few counts. The genes are TRBV28 and TRBJ1-2; possibly TRBD1 for D (6 bases). This CDR3 region has 12 residues. Germline lookup yields CDR1 MDHEN and CDR2 SYDVKM. Between the trimmed V and J ends, which lost 10 bases and 2 bases, there was a span of 11 bases. The CDR3 nucleotides are TGTGCCACCCAAAGGGGGAACTATGGCTACACCTTC. This encodes CATQRGNYGYTF.

This chain connects TRBV5-1 to TRBJ2-2, with D possibly TRBD1 on 5 matching bases. The germline CDR1 and CDR2 sequences are SGHRS and YFSETQ. V lost 4 bases and J 4 bases, leaving 14 bases between the germline ends. The CDR3 is 15 residues long. The DNA for the CDR3 is TGCGCCAGCAGCGGGGCGGCTATGGGCACCGGGGAGCTGTTTTTT. Protein product: CASSGAAMGTGELFF.

V and J are TRBV2 and TRBJ2-4; 7 bases align to TRBD1. This CDR3 has 13 residues. V lost 7 bases and J lost 1; bases outside the gene matches: 1. In germline, CDR1 is SNHLY, CDR2 FYNNEI. As DNA, the CDR3 is TGTGCCAGCATGGGACAGGCCAAAAACATTCAGTACTTC. Encoded protein: CASMGQAKNIQYF.

The V and J genes are TRBV24-1 and TRBJ1-1; TRBD1 might be the D (5 bases). The CDR3 is 13 residues long. Trimming removed 12 bases from V and 1 base from J, with 14 bases in between. The germline CDR1 and CDR2 sequences are KGHDR and SFDVKD. CDR3 DNA sequence: TGTGCCCCGTGGTACAGGTCGAACACTGAAGCTTTCTTT. This encodes CAPWYRSNTEAFF.

The chain employs TRBV24-1 and TRBJ2-7; 7 bases are a match to TRBD2. The V gene end was trimmed by 2 bases and the J gene end by 6 bases; junction bases not matched to a gene: 6. Germline V lookup: CDR1 KGHDR, CDR2 SFDVKD. This CDR3 spans 14 amino acids. CDR3: CATSDYGRFSEQYF. The DNA for the CDR3 is TGTGCCACCAGTGATTACGGGAGGTTCAGCGAGCAGTACTTC.

The rearrangement links TRBV29-1 to TRBJ2-2, with 7 bases that match TRBD1. Trimming removed 7 bases from V and 0 bases from J; junction bases left unmatched: 8. The CDR3 runs to 15 residues. Germline lookup yields CDR1 SQVTM and CDR2 ANQGSEA. The CDR3 region is CSARTGTANTGELFF. DNA of the CDR3: TGCAGCGCCCGAACCGGGACAGCGAACACCGGGGAGCTGTTTTTT.

This sequence joins TRBV27 and TRBJ1-1, with 7 bases matching TRBD1. CDR1 and CDR2 (germline): MNHEY, SMNVEV (reference sequence). The CDR3 sequence is 15 residues long. J gave up 1 base and V 5 bases, and 7 bases lay outside the gene matches. Here the CDR3 DNA reads TGTGCCAGCAGTGGACCCCGGACAGGGAACACTGAAGCTTTCTTT. Its translation is CASSGPRTGNTEAFF.

The chain has TRBV7-2 and TRBJ1-5; D remains ambiguous. Germline CDR1 is SGHTA and CDR2 is FQGNSA. The CDR3 loop spans 14 amino acids. V lost 5 bases, J lost 0 bases, and 8 bases lay in between. This chain's CDR3 is CASSLLYSNQPQHF. CDR3 bases: TGTGCCAGCAGCCTACTCTATAGCAATCAGCCCCAGCATTTT. Using reference TRBV7-2 and TRBJ1-5 for the parts outside the CDR3, the full variable domain is GAGVSQSPSNKVTEKGKDVELRCDPISGHTALYWYRQSLGQGLEFLIYFQGNSAPDKSGLPSDRFSAERTGGSVSTLTIQRTQQEDSAVYLCASSLLYSNQPQHFGDGTRLSIL.

This clone was seen more than once but under ten times. The rearrangement joins TRBV21-1 to TRBJ2-5; whether TRBD2, the table's D call, matches the DNA was not checked. TRBV21-1 is given as a pseudogene. The CDR3 consists of 15 residues. This chain's CDR3 is CASRNNSGNTKTQYF. In DNA, the CDR3 is TGTGCCAGCAGGAACAATAGCGGGAACACGAAGACCCAGTACTTC.

This clone occurred once. The chain couples TRBV29-1 to TRBJ2-1, with 8 bases aligning to TRBD1. V lost 5 bases, J lost 6 bases, and 12 bases stayed unmatched. The CDR3 loop spans 15 amino acids. Germline V gives CDR1 SQVTM, CDR2 ANQGSEA. The CDR3 sequence: CSVSTRDRRVNEQFF. The CDR3 bases are TGCAGCGTTAGTACCCGGGACAGGCGAGTCAATGAGCAGTTCTTC.

The V call is TRBV9, the J call TRBJ1-2, with D unclear. Germline CDR1 and CDR2: SGDLS and YYNGEE. The CDR3 runs to 16 residues. Trimming shortened V by 4 bases and J by 0 bases, and 16 bases separated the two germline ends. The CDR3 protein is CASSTRSPKANYGYTF. The DNA of the CDR3 is TGTGCCAGCAGCACCCGGAGTCCGAAAGCTAACTATGGCTACACCTTC.

The chain is built from TRBV3-1 (or the pseudogene TRBV3-2) and TRBJ1-5; tentative D call: TRBD1 (5 bases). The CDR3 totals 14 residues. V was pared by 0 bases and J by 4 bases, with 7 bases between. The germline CDR1 and CDR2 sequences are LGHDT and YNNKEL (reference sequence). The CDR3 coding sequence is TGTGCCAGCAGCCAAGATGCAGGGAATCAGCCCCAGCATTTT. As protein: CASSQDAGNQPQHF.

The DNA for the CDR3 is TGTGCCAGCAGTGCAACCGGGACAGGAGAGACCCAGTACTTC. Translating gives CASSATGTGETQYF. J is TRBJ2-5 and V is TRBV25-1, with 8 bases matching TRBD1. This CDR3 is 14 amino acids long. V was pared by 4 bases and J by 4 bases, with 5 bases of the junction left unmatched. Per germline, CDR1 MGHDK and CDR2 SYGVNS.

This clone is a singleton in its sample. J is TRBJ1-4 and V is TRBV2, with 7 bases identical to TRBD1. V lost 4 bases and J lost 7; bases outside the gene matches: 6. Germline CDR1 reads SNHLY; CDR2 reads FYNNEI. This CDR3 comprises 14 residues. The CDR3 loop reads CASSGWDSGEKLFF. The CDR3 DNA is TGTGCCAGCAGTGGATGGGACAGTGGTGAAAAACTGTTTTTT.

V and J are TRBV7-3 and TRBJ1-1; no clear D gene. The CDR3 runs to 13 residues. V lost 1 base and J 11 bases, leaving 14 bases between the germline ends. Germline assignment: CDR1 SGHTA and CDR2 FQGTGA. CDR3 nucleotides: TGTGCCAGCAGCTTAAAAGCGAGGGATCTCGCTTTCTTT. Its translation is CASSLKARDLAFF.

The chain joins TRBV6-1 to TRBJ1-5; TRBD1 matches at 8 bases. The germline CDR1 and CDR2 sequences are MNHNS and SASEGT. The J segment lost 1 base and the V segment lost 2 bases, leaving 13 bases of the junction unmatched. There are 19 residues in the CDR3. This CDR3 reads CASSELRQGQWGSNQPQHF. DNA for the CDR3: TGTGCCAGCAGTGAACTCAGACAGGGGCAATGGGGGAGCAATCAGCCCCAGCATTTT.

This clone has a single count. The chain joins TRBV18 to TRBJ2-7, with 7 bases that match TRBD2. Germline V gives CDR1 KGHSH, CDR2 LQKENI. V trimming: 4 bases; J trimming: 6 bases; junction bases outside the gene matches: 15. This CDR3 has 16 amino acids. CDR3 residues: CASSLHPMTGGGEQYF. CDR3 DNA: TGTGCCAGCTCACTGCACCCGATGACGGGGGGTGGCGAGCAGTACTTC.

This clone was seen a single time. This chain uses TRBV7-2 with TRBJ1-2; D is perhaps TRBD1 (5 bases). CDR3 length: 17 residues. Germline-derived CDR1 and CDR2 are SGHTA and FQGNSA. V was cut by 0 bases and J by 4 bases, with 18 bases left in between. CDR3 in amino acids: CASSLADPGYSSYGYTF. The DNA of the CDR3 is TGTGCCAGCAGCTTAGCGGACCCAGGGTATTCATCCTATGGCTACACCTTC.

The chain is built from TRBV7-3 and TRBJ2-5, with 8 bases identical to TRBD2. Trimming removed 5 bases from V and 5 bases from J; junction bases left unmatched: 4. The CDR3 covers 13 residues. Germline CDR1 and CDR2: SGHTA and FQGTGA. CDR3 DNA sequence: TGTGCCAGCAGCAAGACTAGCGTGGAGACCCAGTACTTC. This translates into CASSKTSVETQYF.

V is TRBV18 and J is TRBJ1-1; 8 bases align to TRBD1. The CDR3 is made up of 15 amino acids. J gave up 4 bases and V 2 bases, and 6 bases lay outside the gene matches. The germline CDR1 and CDR2 sequences are KGHSH and LQKENI. The CDR3, as DNA: TGTGCCAGCTCACCAGTCCAGGGGGCTGGCACTGAAGCTTTCTTT. Translated: CASSPVQGAGTEAFF.

This clone was seen a few times. The gene calls are TRBV27 and TRBJ1-5; no firm D call. CDR1 and CDR2 from the germline V gene are MNHEY and SMNVEV (reference sequence). The CDR3 extends over 14 amino acids. Trimming stripped 2 bases from V and 3 bases from J, with 8 bases between. The CDR3 is CASSLAYPNQPQHF. The CDR3 nucleotides are TGTGCCAGCAGTTTAGCCTATCCCAATCAGCCCCAGCATTTT.